This is a list of T cell receptor beta chains from one sample in a study of cytomegalovirus exposure and HLA in healthy donors. Profiled with immunoSEQ multiplex PCR; TCRdb holds only in-frame clones, not every one. The repertoire holds around 230,000 clones, around 80% seen once, with 0.45% to 0.5% in the top ten. Material: PBMCs. The receptors shown here come from a boy aged 5-17 years in good health and CMV-seronegative. The CDR3 runs from the conserved cysteine through the conserved F or W. Fields, in order: CDR3 length, J gene, clone size, V gene, D gene, CDR3 protein, CDR3 DNA. The D gene is left open where the match is weak. Clone size is not always given. Where it is, it says once, few, many or a class for expanded clones.

>15|TRBJ2-7|once|TRBV11-2|TRBD1
CASSWGQGVLYEQYF
TGTGCCAGCAGCTGGGGACAGGGAGTTTTGTACGAGCAGTACTTC
>15|TRBJ1-4|-|TRBV7-9|-
CASSLELTGEEKLFF
TGTGCCAGCAGCTTGGAACTAACTGGGGAGGAAAAACTGTTTTTT
>13|TRBJ1-2|once|TRBV7-3|TRBD1
CASSLGTGNGYTF
TGTGCCAGCAGCTTAGGGACAGGGAATGGCTACACCTTC
>14|TRBJ2-7|-|TRBV6-1|-
CASSEIGVTYEQYF
TGTGCCAGCAGTGAAATAGGGGTAACCTACGAGCAGTACTTC
>14|TRBJ1-2|few|TRBV5-4|-
CASSLSGANYGYTF
TGTGCCAGCAGCTTATCAGGCGCTAACTATGGCTACACCTTC
>15|TRBJ2-5|-|TRBV9|TRBD2
CASSQGGRGVETQYF
TGTGCCAGCAGCCAAGGCGGGAGGGGGGTGGAGACCCAGTACTTC
>19|TRBJ2-1|-|TRBV10-3|TRBD2
CAISGGASGRARPSNEQFF
TGTGCCATCAGTGGGGGGGCTAGCGGGAGGGCTCGGCCCTCCAATGAGCAGTTCTTC
>11|TRBJ2-3|few|TRBV29-1|-
CSVVPLDTQYF
TGCAGCGTCGTCCCCTTGGATACGCAGTATTTT
>15|TRBJ2-7|-|TRBV4-1|TRBD2
CASSQLSGLPYEQYF
TGCGCCAGCAGCCAACTCTCGGGACTACCTTACGAGCAGTACTTC
>15|TRBJ2-1|once|TRBV5-4|TRBD2
CASSTREGGYNEQFF
TGTGCCAGCAGCACCCGGGAGGGGGGCTACAATGAGCAGTTCTTC
>10|TRBJ2-1|-|TRBV7-9|-
CASSRGEQFF
TGTGCCAGCAGCAGAGGGGAGCAGTTCTTC
>15|TRBJ1-5|-|TRBV5-1|TRBD1
CASSLLGQSNQPQHF
TGCGCCAGCAGCTTGTTGGGACAGTCAAATCAGCCCCAGCATTTT
>14|TRBJ1-2|-|TRBV9|TRBD1
CASSALQGAKGYTF
TGTGCCAGCAGCGCCCTCCAGGGGGCTAAGGGCTACACCTTC
>13|TRBJ2-7|-|TRBV2|-
CASREDSPYEQYF
TGTGCCAGCAGGGAGGACAGTCCCTACGAGCAGTACTTC
>15|TRBJ2-1|-|TRBV7-2|TRBD2
CASSRTRGRKDEQFF
TGTGCCAGCAGCCGGACTAGGGGCAGAAAGGATGAGCAGTTCTTC
>14|TRBJ2-7|-|TRBV5-1|TRBD1
CASSLVQGAYEQYF
TGCGCCAGCAGCTTGGTCCAGGGGGCCTACGAGCAGTACTTC
>15|TRBJ2-3|-|TRBV19|TRBD2
CASTPPGLALDTQYF
TGTGCCAGTACCCCACCGGGACTAGCATTAGATACGCAGTATTTT